The present T cell receptor beta chain was sequenced within a study of Graves' ophthalmopathy and Graves' hyperthyroidism. Concerning this clonotype itself: A much larger clone differs by one base, so this may be a read error.

The authors amplified TCR beta CDR3 regions from RNA transcripts. RT-PCR with HTBI primers came first, then second-round multiplex PCR. TCRdb independently ran MiXCR on the multiplex PCR reads; one entry per CDR3 protein. The sample has over a million distinct CDR3 sequences; roughly 35% are singletons. Per the germline V gene, CDR1 is ENHRY and CDR2 is SYGVKD. This CDR3 has 15 residues. Input material: peripheral blood or thyroid tissue (not recorded which). This chain connects TRBV10-3 to TRBJ1-1, with D tentatively TRBD1 (5 bases). This clonotype originated in an adult man with Graves' hyperthyroidism. The CDR3 sequence: CASRIERRGGTEALF. In nucleotides, the CDR3 is TGTGCCAGCCGCATTGAAAGGAGGGGAGGCACTGAAGCTCTCTTT.